The present TCR beta chain was sequenced within a study of a mutant IDH1 vaccine in newly diagnosed glioma (dated by TCRdb to the early 2020s). Study-wide context: Patients received eight vaccinations in weeks 1, 3, 5, 7, 11, 15, 19 and 23, corresponding to visits V03 through V10. Vaccination started 4-6 weeks after radiotherapy alone, or was given together with temozolomide cycles in the groups whose treatment included chemotherapy. Of the approximately 29 treated patients, around 60% were male and approximately 38% were female, and a mean age of approximately 40 years was recorded. Prior to enrollment, patients had been given standard therapy consisting of radiotherapy alone, temozolomide alone, or radiochemotherapy with temozolomide, with the combination given to most patients. Six visits were used for peripheral blood collection: V03 (baseline), V05, V07, V10, V12 and V13. For exploratory analyses, longitudinal TCRB deep sequencing was carried out in more than 20 treated patients wherever samples were available. The study at large found these results: Availability determined which PBMC samples were chosen for TCRB deep sequencing. Immune responses induced by the vaccine were seen in approximately 93% of patients across multiple MHC alleles. Pseudoprogression seemed to be unrelated to changes in the top peripheral T cell clonotypes found by TCRB sequencing. The authors noted that analyses of patient blood samples could not be reproduced because of sample limitations.

The CDR3 contains 16 residues, cysteine and phenylalanine counted. Kept here is only the CDR3 DNA, which spans 48 bases and is read in frame from base 1. The germline V gene supplies CDR1 SGDLS and CDR2 YYNGEE. The germline V and J ends show losses of 0 bases and 5 bases respectively, and no gene match explains 9 bases of the junction. The sample's time point, from its label and the paper: week 23, last vaccination. Every vaccine dose consisted of 300 ug of a 20-mer mutant IDH1 peptide in Montanide, administered subcutaneously together with topical imiquimod. All donors had newly diagnosed IDH1-mutant astrocytomas of WHO grade 3 or 4 that showed loss of nuclear ATRX. The samples were drawn from NOA16, a multicentre, single-arm, open-label phase I trial in Germany that tested a mutant IDH1 peptide vaccine in humans for the first time. Genomic DNA for TCRB sequencing was isolated from EDTA blood with the DNeasy Blood and Tissue Kit.

Libraries were built with the immunoSEQ multiplex PCR assay. Rearranged TCR beta chain sequences were amplified with the hsTCRB Kit following the manufacturer's protocol. Sequencing of TCRB libraries was carried out on an Illumina MiSeq. On the study's bioinformatics: Demultiplexing, trimming and gene mapping were performed with the kit vendor's proprietary platform. TCRdb retrieved this table from immuneACCESS and kept in-frame rearrangements only. Not all clones are present; in checked studies, unresolved V genes account for under half, and no reason is known for the remainder. Clonal size and the V and J genes are those of that table, whereas D and trimming came from the DNA. In all, the sample holds tens of thousands of clones, and about 80% of those were seen once. The ten largest clones capture about 6.3% of the sample. This clone was seen only a few times. Its binding antigen is unknown. No much larger clonotype is one base removed from it; base qualities were not supplied.

The TCR sequence derives from a man in his forties or fifties with glioma. The input for sequencing was PBMCs, taken from a glioma patient whose treatment included an IDH1 peptide vaccine. The chain is made from TRBV9 and TRBJ2-7; TRBD1 agrees with 9 junctional bases. The nucleotides are TGTGCCAGCAGCGTAGTCTTCGGGGACAGGGCCCACGAGCAGTACTTC. It is translated as CASSVVFGDRAHEQYF. Beyond the CDR3, the reference TRBV9 and TRBJ2-7 genes provide the residues; the full variable domain reads: DSGVTQTPKHLITATGQRVTLRCSPRSGDLSVYWYQQSLDQGLQFLIQYYNGEERAKGNILERFSAQQFPDLHSELNLSSLELGDSALYFCASSVVFGDRAHEQYFGPGTRLTVT.